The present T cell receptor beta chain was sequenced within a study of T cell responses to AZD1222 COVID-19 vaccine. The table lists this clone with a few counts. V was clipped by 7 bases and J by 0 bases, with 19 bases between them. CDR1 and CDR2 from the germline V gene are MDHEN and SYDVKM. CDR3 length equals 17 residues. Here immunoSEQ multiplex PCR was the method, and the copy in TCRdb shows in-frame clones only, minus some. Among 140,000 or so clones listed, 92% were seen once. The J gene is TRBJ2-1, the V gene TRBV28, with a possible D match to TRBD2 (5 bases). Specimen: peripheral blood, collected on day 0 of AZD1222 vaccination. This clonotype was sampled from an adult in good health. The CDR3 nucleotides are TGTGCCAGCACCTCCTCGGGATCGAGAAGCTCCTACAATGAGCAGTTCTTC. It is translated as CASTSSGSRSSYNEQFF.